Listed here are 19 T cell receptor beta chains from one sample, sequenced in a study of human T cells and chemical hapten exposure. Described time point: pre-sensitization, week 0. Sample treatment: therapeutic diphenylcyclopropenone sensitization with weekly scalp DPC. TCRdb re-called the RACE reads with MiXCR, one entry per CDR3 protein. The data hold about 300,000 distinct CDR3 sequences, with approximately 5.8% observed a single time. This specimen was whole blood, taken in connection with sensitization to the hapten diphenylcyclopropenone (DPC). These receptors were collected from a woman younger than 30 with alopecia areata. Some clones in this sample may be carry-over from other donors' samples.

This clonotype was recorded at least ten times. J is TRBJ1-1 and V is TRBV28; no reliable D call. The CDR3 covers 11 residues. Germline loops: CDR1 MDHEN, CDR2 SYDVKM. The V end was cut by 3 bases, the J end by 6 bases, with 5 bases between. CDR3 coding DNA: TGTGCCAGCAGTTTGCCCCCTGAAGCTTTCTTT. It yields the protein CASSLPPEAFF. The full variable domain, completed using reference TRBV28 and TRBJ1-1, is DVKVTQSSRYLVKRTGEKVFLECVQDMDHENMFWYRQDPGLGLRLIYFSYDVKMKEKGDIPEGYSVSREKKERFSLILESASTNQTSMYLCASSLPPEAFFGQGTRLTVV.

CDR3 bases: TGTGCCAGCAGCCAAGGAGGGATCGAGACCCAGTACTTC. Translating gives CASSQGGIETQYF. The chain joins TRBV3-1 to TRBJ2-5; a weak D match, TRBD2 (5 bases). With 1 base removed from V and 5 bases from J, the gap between germline ends came to 8 bases. The CDR3 has 13 amino acids. Germline CDR1 is LGHDT and CDR2 is YNNKEL (reference sequence).

This clonotype was recorded many times. This sequence joins TRBV12-3 or TRBV12-4 and TRBJ1-6; maybe TRBD1 (5 bases). The CDR3 runs 13 residues. Trimming pared 6 bases from V and 6 bases from J, leaving 9 bases between. The CDR3 loop is CASRRGPNSPLHF. CDR3 coding DNA: TGTGCCAGCAGGCGGGGCCCTAATTCACCCCTCCACTTT.

This clonotype was seen only a few times. The gene calls are TRBV4-3 and TRBJ2-7; TRBD2 agrees at 11 bases. Per the germline V gene, CDR1 is LGHNA and CDR2 is YSLEER. Trimming cost V 0 bases and J 5 bases; bases outside gene matches: 9. The CDR3 is 17 amino acids. CDR3: CASSQDPLAGGLNEQYF. The CDR3 coding sequence is TGCGCCAGCAGCCAAGACCCGCTAGCGGGGGGCCTGAACGAGCAGTACTTC.

This clonotype was recorded many times. The chain couples TRBV7-2 to TRBJ2-1; maybe TRBD1 (6 bases). Trimming cost V 0 bases and J 8 bases, with 14 bases left between them. CDR1 is SGHTA, CDR2 FQGNSA, per germline. The CDR3 consists of 15 residues. The CDR3 nucleotides are TGTGCCAGCAGCTTAGCGCAGGGGTCTAGGTATGAGCAGTTCTTC. Translating gives CASSLAQGSRYEQFF.

A few counts support this clonotype. J is TRBJ2-3 and V is TRBV7-9; 7 nucleotides line up with TRBD2. The germline gives CDR1 SEHNR, CDR2 FQNEAQ (reference sequence). V shed 5 bases and J 3 bases; nucleotides not matched to a gene: 8. The CDR3 is made up of 15 amino acids. The CDR3 nucleotides read TGTGCCAGCAGCCCAGTCGCGGGGGTGACAGATACGCAGTATTTT. Protein sequence: CASSPVAGVTDTQYF.

The genes are TRBV7-2 and TRBJ1-6; D ambiguous. V was trimmed by 5 bases and J by 1 base, leaving 9 bases between them. The CDR3 is made up of 15 amino acids. Per the germline V gene, CDR1 is SGHTA and CDR2 is FQGNSA. The CDR3: CASSPSGSYNSPLHF. The CDR3 bases are TGTGCCAGCAGCCCGTCGGGGTCCTATAATTCACCCCTCCACTTT.

This clonotype was observed a few times. The CDR3 nucleotides are TGTGCCAGCAGCCATTGGGGGGAGGGGAAGTCAGAGACCCAGTACTTC. This sequence encodes CASSHWGEGKSETQYF. This chain uses TRBV3-1 with TRBJ2-5; 7 bases are shared with TRBD2. The V and J ends lost 3 bases and 4 bases, in that order; junction bases with no gene match: 11. This CDR3 comprises 16 residues. In germline, CDR1 is LGHDT, CDR2 YNNKEL (reference sequence).

The chain is built from TRBV12-3 or TRBV12-4 and TRBJ1-6; D gene ambiguous. Trimming removed 2 bases from V and 8 bases from J, with 10 bases in between. This CDR3 region has 14 residues. The CDR3 DNA reads TGTGCCAGCAGTTTATTTGGGGAAGATTCACCCCTCCACTTT. Translated: CASSLFGEDSPLHF.

This clonotype was observed a handful of times. The CDR3 region has the DNA TGTGCCAGCAGTTACCTGGGACAGGGGGTCACTGGGGCCAACGTCCTGACTTTC. Translation gives CASSYLGQGVTGANVLTF. V is TRBV6-5 and J is TRBJ2-6; 11 bases are shared with TRBD1. The CDR3 loop spans 18 amino acids. The J segment lost 2 bases and the V segment lost 2 bases, leaving 5 bases of the junction unmatched. Germline CDR1 reads MNHEY; CDR2 reads SVGAGI.

This clonotype was seen many times. Here the CDR3 reads CASQGAADTQYF. CDR3 bases: TGTGCCAGCCAGGGGGCCGCAGATACGCAGTATTTT. The V call is TRBV27, the J call TRBJ2-3; TRBD1 agrees at 8 bases. V lost 8 bases to trimming and J lost 4 bases; unmatched junction nucleotides: 2. The CDR3 totals 12 residues. The germline V gene has CDR1 MNHEY and CDR2 SMNVEV (reference sequence).

CDR3 in amino acids: CSARDMLLGGADTQYF. CDR3 in DNA: TGCAGTGCTAGAGACATGCTACTAGGGGGAGCAGATACGCAGTATTTT. The rearrangement links TRBV20-1 to TRBJ2-3; D possibly corresponds to TRBD1 (6 bases). V lost 0 bases, J lost 4 bases, and 17 bases lay in between. Per the germline V gene, CDR1 is DFQATT and CDR2 is SNEGSKA (reference sequence). This CDR3 has 16 residues.

This chain uses TRBV18 with TRBJ1-1; D might be TRBD1 (5 bases). The CDR3 totals 13 residues. Germline V CDR1 and CDR2: KGHSH, LQKENI. V dropped 1 base and J dropped 3 bases, with 6 bases sitting between them. In DNA form, the CDR3 reads TGTGCCAGCTCACCACAAGGGGACACTGAAGCTTTCTTT. Translated: CASSPQGDTEAFF. Full variable domain (rest looked up from reference TRBV18 and TRBJ1-1): NAGVMQNPRHLVRRRGQEARLRCSPMKGHSHVYWYRQLPEEGLKFMVYLQKENIIDESGMPKERFSAEFPKEGPSILRIQQVVRGDSAAYFCASSPQGDTEAFFGQGTRLTVV.

The chain carries TRBV28 and TRBJ1-2; no definite D call. The CDR3 has 15 amino acids. With 4 bases removed from V and 5 bases from J, the gap between germline ends came to 17 bases. Per the germline V gene, CDR1 is MDHEN and CDR2 is SYDVKM. DNA of the CDR3: TGTGCCAGCAGTTCTTATTCGGGGTCGAGATATGGCTACACCTTC. It codes for CASSSYSGSRYGYTF.

This clonotype came up a few times. The chain links TRBV6-5 to TRBJ1-3; D gene uncertain. Germline CDR1 is MNHEY and CDR2 is SVGAGI. CDR3 length: 14 residues. V was clipped by 2 bases and J by 4 bases, with 9 bases between them. The CDR3: CASSYDQRGNTIYF. CDR3 coding DNA: TGTGCCAGCAGTTACGATCAACGGGGAAACACCATATATTTT.

The chain joins TRBV6-1 to TRBJ2-7; 7 nucleotides match TRBD2. CDR1 MNHNS and CDR2 SASEGT come from the germline V gene. The CDR3 length is 15 residues. V gave up 4 bases and J gave up 2 bases; unmatched junction bases: 8. The CDR3 DNA reads TGTGCCAGCAGTGTCCGTTCGGGGAGGGCCTACGAGCAGTACTTC. It encodes CASSVRSGRAYEQYF.

This clonotype has a count of ten or more. V is TRBV20-1 and J is TRBJ2-1; D is uncertain. The CDR3 has 12 residues. Germline CDR1 reads DFQATT; CDR2 reads SNEGSKA (reference sequence). Trimming cost V 6 bases and J 9 bases, with 15 bases left between them. The CDR3 nucleotides read TGCAGTGCAGTCACTCCAGACGGTGAGCAGTTCTTC. Residues: CSAVTPDGEQFF.

This clonotype was detected ten times or more. The chain recombines TRBV4-1 with TRBJ2-6; tentatively, D is TRBD2 (5 bases). Deletions cut 3 bases from V and 0 bases from J, with 9 bases between. The CDR3 totals 16 residues. Per the germline V gene, CDR1 is MGHRA and CDR2 is YSYEKL. The CDR3: CASSQVGSSGANVLTF. As DNA, the CDR3 is TGCGCCAGCAGCCAGGTGGGGAGCTCTGGGGCCAACGTCCTGACTTTC.

This clonotype was picked up many times. V gene TRBV29-1 combines with J gene TRBJ1-4; D might be TRBD1 (5 bases). CDR3 length: 14 residues. Trimming removed 4 bases from V and 7 bases from J, with 16 bases in between. The germline CDR1 and CDR2 sequences are SQVTM and ANQGSEA. This CDR3 reads CSVGGRGAGEKLFF. CDR3 in DNA: TGCAGCGTTGGAGGGCGAGGGGCGGGTGAAAAACTGTTTTTT.